This is a list of T cell receptor beta chains from one sample in a study of control samples from healthy donors and cancer patients. Assay used: immunoSEQ multiplex PCR; TCRdb lists only in-frame clones, some missing. The table has 40,000 to 50,000 clones, more than 65% seen once. Sequences were obtained from formalin-fixed, paraffin-embedded tissue. These receptors came from a male donor with melanoma. Both conserved end residues are part of each CDR3. D genes are given only for firm matches. Size is omitted from some rows. Given values are once, few, many or a class for expanded clones.

TRBV14	TRBJ2-5	18	TRBD2	few	TGTGCCAGCAGCCAGACTAGCGGGAAATCGAGCCTTAAAGAGACCCAGTACTTC	CASSQTSGKSSLKETQYF
TRBV15	TRBJ2-1	14	TRBD2	NA	TGTGCCACCAGCAGACTAGCGGGAGCTAATGAGCAGTTCTTC	CATSRLAGANEQFF
TRBV9	TRBJ2-4	15	NA	NA	TGTGCCAGCAGCGTAGAGTCCGTCAGGGGAAGCATTCAGTATTTC	CASSVESVRGSIQYF
TRBV10-3	TRBJ2-7	12	NA	once	TGTGCCATCAGTGTAGCAGGGGACGAGCAGTACTTC	CAISVAGDEQYF
TRBV28	TRBJ1-3	15	NA	NA	TGTGCCACCACGCCCCCAGGGAAGACTGGAAACACCATATATTTT	CATTPPGKTGNTIYF
TRBV28	TRBJ2-5	11	NA	NA	TGTGCCAGCGGGACCCGGGGGACCCAGTACTTC	CASGTRGTQYF
TRBV19	TRBJ2-7	15	TRBD1	many	TGTGCCAGTAGTACACGGGACAGCCCAACCTACGAGCAGTACTTC	CASSTRDSPTYEQYF
TRBV5-1	TRBJ2-7	14	NA	once	TGCGCCAGCAGCTTGGCCAGTTCAGGGCACGAGCAGTACTTC	CASSLASSGHEQYF
TRBV7-9	TRBJ2-3	15	TRBD2	NA	TGTGCCAGCAGCCCAAGGACTAGCGGGGGGGATACGCAGTATTTT	CASSPRTSGGDTQYF
TRBV6-5	TRBJ2-7	15	TRBD1	few	TGTGCCAGCAGTTATTCCGGACAGGGTTCGTACGAGCAGTACTTC	CASSYSGQGSYEQYF
TRBV30	TRBJ1-2	14	TRBD1	many	TGTGCCTGGAGTAGAAAGGGACAGATCTATGGCTACACCTTC	CAWSRKGQIYGYTF
TRBV13	TRBJ1-2	16	NA	NA	TGTGCCAGCAGCTACCTCGTTAACGGGGGGCGAGGGGACTACACCTTC	CASSYLVNGGRGDYTF
TRBV10-3	TRBJ1-2	17	TRBD1	NA	TGTGCCATCAGTGAACAGGGACAGGGTAAAGGTAACTATGGCTACACCTTC	CAISEQGQGKGNYGYTF
TRBV5-5	TRBJ1-5	15	NA	NA	TGTGCCAGCAGCTTGGCCACAGGCGGCTATCAGCCCCAGCATTTT	CASSLATGGYQPQHF
TRBV28	TRBJ2-2	12	NA	NA	TGTGCCAGCGCTTCAGGGGTCGGGGAGCTGTTTTTT	CASASGVGELFF
TRBV19	TRBJ1-3	17	NA	NA	TGTGCCAGTAGTACCCGCGTTTTCTTCGGCTCTGGAAACACCATATATTTT	CASSTRVFFGSGNTIYF
TRBV15	TRBJ1-1	14	NA	NA	TGTGCCACCAGCAGAGTAGGATCGCTCCCTGAAGCTTTCTTT	CATSRVGSLPEAFF
TRBV3-1/TRBV3-2	TRBJ2-2	16	NA	NA	TGTGCCAGCAGCCGACTAGTAAGCCTGAGCACCGGGGAGCTGTTTTTT	CASSRLVSLSTGELFF
TRBV18	TRBJ2-2	12	NA	NA	TGTGCCAGCTCATTCGGAACCGGGGAGCTGTTTTTT	CASSFGTGELFF
TRBV28	TRBJ2-7	17	TRBD1	NA	TGTGCCAGCAGTTTCCCCCCCTCAGGACAGGGCTACCACGAGCAGTACTTC	CASSFPPSGQGYHEQYF
TRBV7-9	TRBJ2-7	14	NA	NA	TGTGCCAGCAGCCAAGGGGCCGGCACCTACGAGCAGTACTTC	CASSQGAGTYEQYF
TRBV3-1/TRBV3-2	TRBJ2-5	16	NA	NA	TGTGCCAGCAGCCAGGGTTTACCGGGACTCCAAGAGACCCAGTACTTC	CASSQGLPGLQETQYF
TRBV24-1	TRBJ2-2	15	NA	NA	TGTGCCACCAGTGACGGACTGAGCGGCACCGGGGAGCTGTTTTTT	CATSDGLSGTGELFF
TRBV2	TRBJ2-4	12	NA	NA	TGTGCCAGGAGCCGGGACCGAAACATTCAGTACTTC	CARSRDRNIQYF
TRBV6-1	TRBJ2-7	18	TRBD1	few	TGTGCCAGCAGTGAAATGAGAGGAGTCAGGGGGCCTATCTACGAGCAGTACTTC	CASSEMRGVRGPIYEQYF
TRBV19	TRBJ1-2	15	TRBD1	NA	TGTGCCAGTAGACCGTCGACAGGGTTTATCTATGGCTACACCTTC	CASRPSTGFIYGYTF
TRBV5-6	TRBJ2-7	11	NA	many	TGTGCCAGCAGCTTTTTGGACGAGCAGTACTTC	CASSFLDEQYF
TRBV6-1	TRBJ1-6	16	NA	NA	TGTGCCAGCAGTGAACCGGTAGTCAGTTATAATTCACCCCTCCACTTT	CASSEPVVSYNSPLHF
TRBV12-5	TRBJ2-3	13	NA	NA	TGTGCTAGTGGTTTTCGGCAGGCCAAGCGGTGGTATTTT	CASGFRQAKRWYF
TRBV18	TRBJ2-5	14	NA	few	TGTGCCAGCTCACCACAGGGTATCCAAGAGACCCAGTACTTC	CASSPQGIQETQYF
TRBV5-1	TRBJ2-2	17	TRBD2	NA	TGCGCCAGCAGCTCCGTGGGGCTAGCGGAGGGGACCGGGGAGCTGTTTTTT	CASSSVGLAEGTGELFF
TRBV3-1/TRBV3-2	TRBJ2-7	14	NA	NA	TGTGCCAGCAGCCTTCGGTCAGGCGGGGACGAGCAGTACTTC	CASSLRSGGDEQYF
TRBV11-3	TRBJ1-6	13	NA	once	TGTGCCAGCAGCTTAAATACGGATTCACCCCTCCACTTT	CASSLNTDSPLHF
TRBV19	TRBJ2-2	17	TRBD2	NA	TGTGCCAGTAGTTGGAATGGGAGGGGAACGAACACCGGGGAGCTGTTTTTT	CASSWNGRGTNTGELFF
TRBV20-1	TRBJ2-3	10	NA	NA	TGCAGTGCAAAGACGGACTCTCTGGATTTT	CSAKTDSLDF
TRBV28	TRBJ2-7	15	NA	NA	TGTGCCAGCAGCCTACCGGGACGTCAACTCGGGGAGCAGTACTTC	CASSLPGRQLGEQYF